This T cell receptor beta chain derives from a study of cytomegalovirus exposure and HLA in healthy donors. Study findings and constraints: For most TCR sequences rarity was the rule, although some public TCRs occurred in many donors. There were 150 to 200 TCR beta chains listed as cytomegalovirus-associated. Through in vitro validation, a few CMV-associated chains were shown to be specific for CMV antigens.

The CDR3 is 11 residues long. V gave up 5 bases and J gave up 4 bases, with 8 bases separating them. Germline V lookup: CDR1 DFQATT, CDR2 SNEGSKA (reference sequence). As for this clone: Its antigen is currently unknown.

Some clones are missing from TCRdb's copy, which holds only in-frame ones; the method was immunoSEQ multiplex PCR. The data show under 350,000 clones, 70% to 90% seen once. V and J are TRBV20-1 and TRBJ1-2; unclear D gene. The sample was PBMCs. This clonotype was sampled from a woman aged 18-29 years in good health and CMV-seronegative. The CDR3 protein is CSASDFYGYTF. In nucleotides, the CDR3 is TGCAGTGCTTCAGACTTCTATGGCTACACCTTC.